The next 25 T cell receptor beta chains were all read from a single sample in a study of blood T cell repertoires in COVID-19. Repertoires were generated with immunoSEQ multiplex PCR, while TCRdb's copy carries only in-frame clones and drops some. The sample contains approximately 150,000 clones, approximately 80% of which appear only once. The sequenced material came from PBMCs or T cells enriched from blood (not recorded which). All receptors come from an older man who had been exposed to COVID-19.

The rearrangement joins TRBV6-5 to TRBJ1-3; 7 bases align to TRBD1. Germline V CDR1 and CDR2: MNHEY, SVGAGI. The V and J ends lost 7 bases and 4 bases, in that order; junction bases with no gene match: 7. This CDR3 is 14 amino acids long. DNA for the CDR3: TGTGCCAGCACCTCGAGGGGGCCGGGAAACACCATATATTTT. This sequence encodes CASTSRGPGNTIYF.

The genes are TRBV6-1 and TRBJ2-5, with 10 nucleotides matching TRBD2. Germline V gene lookup returns CDR1 MNHNS and CDR2 SASEGT. J gave up 2 bases and V 2 bases, and 2 bases lay outside the gene matches. The CDR3 runs to 15 residues. This CDR3 is CASSELAGAQETQYF. CDR3 nucleotide sequence: TGTGCCAGCAGTGAACTAGCGGGGGCTCAAGAGACCCAGTACTTC.

The V and J genes are TRBV5-4 and TRBJ2-1; TRBD2 might be the D (6 bases). CDR3 length equals 16 residues. Trimming removed 0 bases from V and 3 bases from J, with 13 bases in between. CDR1 is SGHNT, CDR2 YYREEE, per germline (reference sequence). Here the CDR3 reads CASSLARGVNYNEQFF. CDR3 nucleotide sequence: TGTGCCAGCAGCTTGGCGCGGGGTGTGAACTACAATGAGCAGTTCTTC. The full variable domain, in which reference TRBV5-4 and TRBJ2-1 provide the parts outside the CDR3, is ETGVTQSPTHLIKTRGQQVTLRCSSQSGHNTVSWYQQALGQGPQFIFQYYREEENGRGNFPPRFSGLQFPNYSSELNVNALELDDSALYLCASSLARGVNYNEQFFGPGTRLTVL.

V usage is TRBV6-5 and J usage is TRBJ1-1; D unresolved. The ends were cut back, 5 bases at V and 1 base at J, with 11 bases in the middle. The CDR3 sequence is 14 residues long. CDR1 and CDR2 (germline): MNHEY, SVGAGI. In DNA form, the CDR3 reads TGTGCCAGCAGTCAACTACAAGAGAACACTGAAGCTTTCTTT. It yields the protein CASSQLQENTEAFF.

The CDR3 bases are TGCGCCAGCAGCTTGGCCGTGGACAGCACCCGCGGTGAGCAGTTCTTC. Amino acids: CASSLAVDSTRGEQFF. The chain recombines TRBV5-1 with TRBJ2-1, with a weak D call TRBD1 (6 bases). The CDR3 has 16 amino acids. Germline-derived CDR1 and CDR2 are SGHRS and YFSETQ. Trimming removed 0 bases from V and 9 bases from J, with 19 bases in between. Full variable domain (rest looked up from reference TRBV5-1 and TRBJ2-1): KAGVTQTPRYLIKTRGQQVTLSCSPISGHRSVSWYQQTPGQGLQFLFEYFSETQRNKGNFPGRFSGRQFSNSRSEMNVSTLELGDSALYLCASSLAVDSTRGEQFFGPGTRLTVL.

The V call is TRBV10-3, the J call TRBJ1-2; D uncertain. CDR3 size: 13 residues. Germline CDR1 and CDR2: ENHRY and SYGVKD. V was clipped by 3 bases and J by 7 bases, with 12 bases between them. CDR3 in amino acids: CAISETGSGGYTF. CDR3 in DNA: TGTGCCATCAGTGAAACCGGGTCGGGTGGCTACACCTTC.

The chain uses TRBV2 and TRBJ2-7, with 7 bases identical to TRBD2. The CDR3 runs 12 residues. Germline V gene data show CDR1 as SNHLY and CDR2 as FYNNEI. V shed 4 bases and J 6 bases; nucleotides not matched to a gene: 3. DNA for the CDR3: TGTGCCAGCAGTGTAACGGGGGGCGAGCAGTACTTC. As protein: CASSVTGGEQYF. The full variable domain, rest sourced from reference TRBV2 and TRBJ2-7, is EPEVTQTPSHQVTQMGQEVILRCVPISNHLYFYWYRQILGQKVEFLVSFYNNEISEKSEIFDDQFSVERPDGSNFTLKIRSTKLEDSAMYFCASSVTGGEQYFGPGTRLTVT.

The V gene is TRBV7-3, the J gene TRBJ1-2; D possibly corresponds to TRBD1 (5 bases). The CDR3 length is 13 residues. Germline V gives CDR1 SGHTA, CDR2 FQGTGA. Trimming removed 6 bases from V and 6 bases from J, with 14 bases in between. The CDR3 DNA sequence: TGTGCCAGCAGTCGAACGGGGGTGGATGGCTACACCTTC. Translated: CASSRTGVDGYTF.

Only one count was recorded for this clone. The chain combines TRBV6-5 with TRBJ1-2; a possible D gene is TRBD1 (5 bases). The germline V gene encodes CDR1 MNHEY and CDR2 SVGAGI. V gave up 10 bases and J gave up 2 bases, with 17 bases separating them. This CDR3 has 14 residues. CDR3 bases: TGTGCCATCTCAACTCGTCAGGGAAACTATGGCTACACCTTC. Its translation: CAISTRQGNYGYTF.

This chain uses TRBV19 with TRBJ1-1, with 7 bases fitting TRBD1. CDR1 is LNHDA and CDR2 is SQIVND in the germline V gene (reference sequence). The CDR3 has 16 amino acids. V lost 8 bases and J lost 2; bases outside the gene matches: 14. Written as DNA, the CDR3 is TGTGCCAGTGGAAGCCCCCAAGGGGGCGTCAACACTGAAGCTTTCTTT. This translates into CASGSPQGGVNTEAFF.

The chain employs TRBV6-2 or TRBV6-3 and TRBJ1-5; 8 nucleotides agree with TRBD1. The V gene's germline CDR1 is MNHEY and CDR2 SVGEGT. V gave up 4 bases and J gave up 1 base; unmatched junction bases: 6. The CDR3 has 16 residues. CDR3 residues: CASSSPRQGSNQPQHF. Here the CDR3 DNA reads TGTGCCAGCAGTTCCCCCAGACAGGGGAGCAATCAGCCCCAGCATTTT.

V and J are TRBV10-3 and TRBJ1-5; tentative D call: TRBD1 (5 bases). Looked up from germline, CDR1 is ENHRY and CDR2 is SYGVKD. This CDR3 region has 15 residues. Between the trimmed V and J ends, which lost 3 bases and 4 bases, there was a span of 13 bases. The CDR3 spells CAISERGGPNQPQHF. The CDR3, as DNA: TGTGCCATCAGTGAAAGGGGTGGGCCTAATCAGCCCCAGCATTTT.

This rearrangement joins TRBV19 to TRBJ1-1, with 8 bases fitting TRBD1. Per the germline V gene, CDR1 is LNHDA and CDR2 is SQIVND (reference sequence). V lost 5 bases, J lost 5 bases, and 7 bases stayed unmatched. The CDR3 spans 14 residues. This CDR3 reads CASSPGQGWTEAFF. The CDR3 DNA reads as TGTGCCAGTAGTCCCGGACAGGGATGGACTGAAGCTTTCTTT.

The rearrangement links TRBV5-5 to TRBJ1-3; the D gene is possibly TRBD1 (6 bases). This CDR3 contains 13 residues. V shed 2 bases and J shed 6 bases, with 9 bases lying between them. In germline, CDR1 is SGHKS, CDR2 YYEKEE (reference sequence). CDR3 protein: CASSLGGENTIYF. DNA for the CDR3: TGTGCCAGCAGCTTAGGGGGGGAAAACACCATATATTTT.

The CDR3, as DNA: TGTGCCAGCAGTCTACTCTACAATGAGCAGTTCTTC. This encodes CASSLLYNEQFF. This sequence joins TRBV28 and TRBJ2-1; D gene ambiguous. V lost 5 bases, J lost 3 bases, and 5 bases lay in between. Per the germline V gene, CDR1 is MDHEN and CDR2 is SYDVKM. The CDR3 loop spans 12 amino acids.

The V and J genes are TRBV11-2 and TRBJ1-1; tentative D call: TRBD1 (5 bases). Germline CDR1 SGHAT, CDR2 FQNNGV. The ends were cut back, 5 bases at V and 5 bases at J, with 12 bases in the middle. CDR3 size: 13 residues. The CDR3 sequence: CASSPFGGTEAFF. The CDR3 DNA follows: TGTGCCAGCAGCCCCTTCGGGGGGACTGAAGCTTTCTTT.

V gene TRBV11-2 combines with J gene TRBJ2-5; 8 nucleotides align to TRBD1. The CDR3 extends over 15 amino acids. The trim removed 5 bases at V and 4 bases at J, leaving 9 bases unmatched. Germline loops: CDR1 SGHAT, CDR2 FQNNGV. The CDR3 loop reads CASSATGVVGETQYF. The CDR3 DNA follows: TGTGCCAGCAGCGCGACAGGGGTTGTAGGAGAGACCCAGTACTTC.

A single count supports this clone. The CDR3 coding sequence is TGCGCCAGCAGCTTGGAGCAAGCGGGAGAGACAGATACGCAGTATTTT. Translation gives CASSLEQAGETDTQYF. The rearrangement uses TRBV5-1 and TRBJ2-3, with 8 bases matching TRBD2. The CDR3 covers 16 residues. Per germline, CDR1 SGHRS and CDR2 YFSETQ. With V trimmed by 0 bases and J by 3 bases, 6 bases remained unmatched.

This chain uses TRBV7-2 with TRBJ1-2, with D possibly matching TRBD1 (6 bases). Germline CDR1 and CDR2: SGHTA and FQGNSA. This CDR3 has 14 residues. Trimming shortened V by 1 base and J by 5 bases, and 11 bases separated the two germline ends. The CDR3 sequence is CASSLVDSMYGYTF. The CDR3 DNA reads TGTGCCAGCAGCTTAGTGGACAGTATGTATGGCTACACCTTC.

This sequence joins TRBV11-3 and TRBJ1-2; weak D call: TRBD1 (6 bases). The CDR3 is 13 amino acids. Trimming shortened V by 4 bases and J by 7 bases, and 13 bases separated the two germline ends. Germline V gene lookup returns CDR1 SGHNT and CDR2 YENEEA. The CDR3 loop reads CASSYDQGFGYTF. CDR3 sequence (DNA): TGTGCCAGCAGCTACGATCAGGGGTTTGGCTACACCTTC.

This clone was detected only once. The chain uses TRBV10-3 and TRBJ1-2, with D tentatively TRBD1 (5 bases). CDR1 and CDR2 (germline): ENHRY, SYGVKD. The CDR3 contains 15 residues. V shed 0 bases and J shed 0 bases, with 8 bases lying between them. CDR3 region: CAISESEGPNYGYTF. The CDR3 DNA reads as TGTGCCATCAGTGAGTCGGAGGGGCCTAACTATGGCTACACCTTC.

The chain has TRBV7-2 and TRBJ1-1; 8 positions agree with TRBD1. Germline V CDR1 and CDR2: SGHTA, FQGNSA. Trimming removed 7 bases from V and 4 bases from J; junction bases left unmatched: 5. The CDR3 is 13 residues long. CDR3 amino acids: CASMTGAVTEAFF. The CDR3 DNA sequence: TGTGCCAGCATGACAGGGGCCGTCACTGAAGCTTTCTTT. Drawing the rest from reference TRBV7-2 and TRBJ1-1, the complete variable domain is GAGVSQSPSNKVTEKGKDVELRCDPISGHTALYWYRQSLGQGLEFLIYFQGNSAPDKSGLPSDRFSAERTGGSVSTLTIQRTQQEDSAVYLCASMTGAVTEAFFGQGTRLTVV.

The gene calls are TRBV5-8 and TRBJ2-1; TRBD2 matches at 7 bases. The CDR3 loop spans 17 amino acids. Germline loops: CDR1 SGHTS, CDR2 YDEGEE. The J segment lost 0 bases and the V segment lost 0 bases, leaving 6 bases of the junction unmatched. CDR3 in amino acids: CASSLAYAGVSYNEQFF. In nucleotides, the CDR3 is TGTGCCAGCAGCTTGGCCTACGCGGGAGTCTCCTACAATGAGCAGTTCTTC.

The rearrangement uses TRBV7-6 and TRBJ2-7, with no clear D. The CDR3 is made up of 13 amino acids. Germline CDR1 is SGHVS and CDR2 is FNYEAQ. Trimming removed 5 bases from V and 4 bases from J, with 12 bases in between. The CDR3 nucleotides are TGTGCCAGCAGCCTTTCTCAAGCGTACGAGCAGTACTTC. Translating it yields CASSLSQAYEQYF.

The CDR3 here is CASSIVNSRYNEQFF. DNA of the CDR3: TGTGCCAGTAGTATAGTCAACAGCCGCTACAATGAGCAGTTCTTC. The V and J genes are TRBV19 and TRBJ2-1; D uncertain. Germline V CDR1 and CDR2: LNHDA, SQIVND (reference sequence). The CDR3 extends over 15 amino acids. Trimming shortened V by 1 base and J by 3 bases, and 10 bases separated the two germline ends.